Only a few counts were recorded for the clone carrying this TCR beta chain. Its matching antigen is unknown. The data were taken from a study of blood T cells in healthy people across ages. About the research overall: Template switching picked up about one barcoded beta molecule for each two T cells. Findings and caveats of the study: Measured against age, TCR beta diversity per million T cells decreased in a roughly linear manner.

Every donor provided 9.5 to 10 milliliters of peripheral blood. The amount of total RNA extracted per sample was at least 5.5 micrograms. Combining a sample-barcoded 5' primer with a J-beta primer mix, a second PCR ran for about 7 to 11 cycles. MiXCR, run by TCRdb on the 5' RACE reads, gives a single entry per CDR3 protein. The sample holds 1.5 million to 2 million distinct CDR3 sequences, 39% seen once. The germline CDR1 and CDR2 sequences are DFQATT and SNEGSKA (reference sequence). V was clipped by 7 bases and J by 10 bases, with 17 bases between them. The CDR3 contains 12 residues. This clonotype originated in a human donor in good health. The chain uses TRBV20-1 and TRBJ2-1; D is possibly TRBD1 or TRBD2 (5 bases each). The specimen sequenced was blood. The chain's CDR3 is CSGLGTSAEQFF. The DNA of the CDR3 is TGCAGTGGGCTGGGGACGTCGGCGGAGCAGTTCTTC.